This TCR beta chain came from a study of cytotoxic CD8 clonotypes in ibrutinib-treated CLL. About the research overall: The authors obtained response samples at a median of about 11 months of treatment, range 6 to 36. Among the samples, the mean was approximately 250,000 productive templates and roughly 100,000 productive rearrangements. Study results and limitations: Under therapy, public clonotypes either contracted or stayed stable, and they were uncommon. Baseline levels of clonality went above those of age-matched healthy donors and moved with circulating CD8+ T-cell counts.

Germline values: CDR1 SEHNR, CDR2 FQNEAQ (reference sequence). The length of the CDR3 is 17 residues. With 4 bases removed from V and 7 bases from J, the gap between germline ends came to 23 bases. Libraries were prepared by immunoSEQ multiplex PCR; TCRdb keeps only in-frame clonotypes and omits some of them. The table shows some 150,000 clones, with 60% to 85% occurring only once. Regarding this clone: Antigen unknown.

The TCR comes from a human donor with chronic lymphocytic leukemia. The sequences come from PBMCs, collected after 12 months of ibrutinib treatment. V is TRBV7-9 and J is TRBJ2-1, with a possible D match to TRBD2 (6 bases). The CDR3 bases are TGTGCCAGCAGCTACTCGCCATCATCGGGGGTACTTAATGAGCAGTTCTTC. It specifies CASSYSPSSGVLNEQFF.